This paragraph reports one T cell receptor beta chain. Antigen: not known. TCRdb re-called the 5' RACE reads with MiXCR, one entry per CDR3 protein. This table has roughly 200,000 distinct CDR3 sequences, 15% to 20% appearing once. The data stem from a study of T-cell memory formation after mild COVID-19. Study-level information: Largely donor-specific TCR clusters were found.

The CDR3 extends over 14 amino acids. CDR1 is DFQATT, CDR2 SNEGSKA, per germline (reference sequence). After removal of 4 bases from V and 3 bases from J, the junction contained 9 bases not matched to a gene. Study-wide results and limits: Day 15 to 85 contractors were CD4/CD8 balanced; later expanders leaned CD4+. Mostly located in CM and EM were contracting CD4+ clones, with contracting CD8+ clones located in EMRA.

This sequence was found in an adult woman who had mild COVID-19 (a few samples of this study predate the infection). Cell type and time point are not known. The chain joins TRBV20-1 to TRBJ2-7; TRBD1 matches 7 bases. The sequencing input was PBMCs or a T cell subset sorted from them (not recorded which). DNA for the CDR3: TGCAGTGCTATACAGGGGTCTGGTCTCTACGAGCAGTACTTC. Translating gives CSAIQGSGLYEQYF.